The sequence of this T cell receptor (beta chain) was determined in a study of CD8 T cells in ankylosing spondylitis. TCRdb independently ran MiXCR on the 5' RACE reads; one entry per CDR3 protein. The sample has around 280,000 distinct CDR3 sequences, around 18% seen once; the top ten hold roughly 7.4%. CDR1 is MGHDK, CDR2 SYGVNS, per germline. The CDR3 sequence is 15 residues long. Trimming left V 3 bases short and J 8 bases short, with 14 bases between. This receptor was identified in a male donor with ankylosing spondylitis or in good health (not recorded which). Input material: blood, either unsorted or a sorted T cell fraction (not recorded which). The chain uses TRBV25-1 and TRBJ1-6; perhaps TRBD1 as D (5 bases). CDR3: CASSESGQKDSPLHF. CDR3 nucleotides: TGTGCCAGCAGTGAGTCAGGGCAGAAGGATTCACCCCTCCACTTT.